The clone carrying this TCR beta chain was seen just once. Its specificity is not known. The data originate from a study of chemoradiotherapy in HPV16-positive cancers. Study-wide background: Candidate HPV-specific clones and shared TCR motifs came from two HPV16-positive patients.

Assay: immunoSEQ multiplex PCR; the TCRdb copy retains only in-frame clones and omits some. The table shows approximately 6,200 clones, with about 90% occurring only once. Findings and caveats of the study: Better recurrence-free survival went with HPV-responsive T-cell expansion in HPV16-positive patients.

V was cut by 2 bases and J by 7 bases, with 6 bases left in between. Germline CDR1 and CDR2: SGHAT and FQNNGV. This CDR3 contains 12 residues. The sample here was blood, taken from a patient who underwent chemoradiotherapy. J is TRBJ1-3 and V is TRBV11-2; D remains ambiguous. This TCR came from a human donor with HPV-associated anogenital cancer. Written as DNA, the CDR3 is TGTGCCAGCAGCTTACATGGGAACACCATATATTTT. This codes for CASSLHGNTIYF.